The 10 T cell receptor beta chains below all came from one sample that was sequenced in a study of molecular identifiers for immune sequencing clone quantification. A single record per CDR3 protein comes from TCRdb applying MiXCR to the PCR reads. The sample holds 85,000 to 100,000 distinct CDR3 sequences, around a fifth seen once. Material: naive CD8+ T cells from blood, with Jurkat cell RNA spiked in. Subset given: FACS-sorted CD8+CD4-CCR7+CD45RA+ naive T cells. These receptor sequences come from a human donor in good health. Some libraries in this study had Jurkat cell RNA spiked in.

This clonotype was detected ten times or more. This chain's CDR3 is CASSSPRDPNQPQHF. For the CDR3, the DNA is TGTGCCAGCAGTTCACCTCGGGACCCAAATCAGCCCCAGCATTTT. This rearrangement joins TRBV6-5 to TRBJ1-5; tentative D call: TRBD1 (5 bases). CDR3 size: 15 residues. Trimming took off 4 bases at V and 4 bases at J, with 14 bases between the two ends. CDR1 is MNHEY, CDR2 SVGAGI, per germline.

This clonotype was found many times. The genes are TRBV4-3 and TRBJ2-2; 10 nucleotides line up with TRBD2. Looked up from germline, CDR1 is LGHNA and CDR2 is YSLEER. This CDR3 has 18 residues. J gave up 4 bases and V 0 bases, and 8 bases lay outside the gene matches. This chain's CDR3 is CASSQDWASGGPTGELFF. CDR3 nucleotides: TGCGCCAGCAGCCAAGATTGGGCTAGCGGGGGTCCCACCGGGGAGCTGTTTTTT.

With regard to this clonotype: Here the CDR3 omits its conserved ending phenylalanine or tryptophan, so a read error is the likely source. The CDR3 here is CASSLTSGATYNGQFL. The CDR3 DNA reads TGTGCCAGCAGTTTAACTAGCGGGGCCACCTACAATGGGCAGTTCCTC. The chain is built from TRBV27 and TRBJ2-1; TRBD2 matches 10 bases. The V gene's germline CDR1 is MNHEY and CDR2 SMNVEV (reference sequence). This CDR3 contains 16 residues.

V usage is TRBV6-1 and J usage is TRBJ1-3; D possibly corresponds to TRBD1 (5 bases). The CDR3 consists of 15 residues. V lost 0 bases, J lost 0 bases, and 6 bases lay in between. Germline V gene data show CDR1 as MNHNS and CDR2 as SASEGT. CDR3 DNA sequence: TGTGCCAGCAGTGAAGCCAGGGTCTCTGGAAACACCATATATTTT. It yields the protein CASSEARVSGNTIYF.

This clonotype occurred many times. This chain uses TRBV7-8 with TRBJ2-5; maybe TRBD1 (5 bases). This CDR3 is 15 amino acids long. With 5 bases removed from V and 0 bases from J, the gap between germline ends came to 13 bases. Germline V gene sequence: CDR1 SGHVS, CDR2 FQNEAQ. This CDR3 reads CASSQRQQYQETQYF. The CDR3 DNA sequence: TGTGCCAGCAGCCAACGACAGCAATACCAAGAGACCCAGTACTTC.

This clonotype was seen ten or more times. V is TRBV12-3 or TRBV12-4 and J is TRBJ2-3; 9 bases are a match to TRBD1. CDR3 size: 15 residues. V lost 7 bases to trimming and J lost 3 bases; unmatched junction nucleotides: 8. CDR3 coding DNA: TGTGCCAGCACCGAAGGACAGGGGACTACAGATACGCAGTATTTT. Translated: CASTEGQGTTDTQYF.

This clonotype occurred many times. This chain joins TRBV9 and TRBJ2-3; 9 bases fit TRBD2. Germline V lookup: CDR1 SGDLS, CDR2 YYNGEE. After removal of 0 bases from V and 6 bases from J, the junction contained 8 bases not matched to a gene. CDR3 size: 16 residues. The CDR3 nucleotides read TGTGCCAGCAGCGTAGGGGTAGCGGGAGTCGCGGATACGCAGTATTTT. Its protein product is CASSVGVAGVADTQYF.

This clonotype occurred many times. The chain links TRBV29-1 to TRBJ1-2; D remains unclear. Trimming removed 4 bases at V and 7 bases at J, with 10 bases between. Germline CDR1 is SQVTM and CDR2 is ANQGSEA. The CDR3 has 11 residues. The CDR3 loop reads CSVVSDAGYTF. The CDR3 DNA reads as TGCAGCGTTGTTTCGGACGCTGGCTACACCTTC. The full variable domain, rest sourced from reference TRBV29-1 and TRBJ1-2, is SAVISQKPSRDICQRGTSLTIQCQVDSQVTMMFWYRQQPGQSLTLIATANQGSEATYESGFVIDKFPISRPNLTFSTLTVSNMSPEDSSIYLCSVVSDAGYTFGSGTRLTVV.

Ten or more counts support this clonotype. This rearrangement joins TRBV7-9 to TRBJ2-3; D perhaps matches TRBD2 (6 bases). This CDR3 has 15 residues. Between the trimmed V and J ends, which lost 4 bases and 1 base, there was a span of 12 bases. Germline CDR1 SEHNR, CDR2 FQNEAQ (reference sequence). CDR3 amino acids: CASSSRDSRTDTQYF. CDR3 nucleotide sequence: TGTGCCAGCAGCTCTAGGGACTCCCGCACAGATACGCAGTATTTT.

This clonotype was seen ten or more times. CDR3 nucleotides: TGTGCCAGCAGTCCCTCCGTGTCGATTACGCAGTATTTT. This encodes CASSPSVSITQYF. The chain carries TRBV6-5 and TRBJ2-3; no clear D. CDR3 length: 13 residues. The germline CDR1 and CDR2 sequences are MNHEY and SVGAGI. V lost 5 bases and J lost 8, with 14 bases in between.